This T cell receptor (beta chain) was found in a study of blood T cells in healthy people across ages. Study-wide results and limits: Changes seen in expanded clonotypes were possibly confounded by donor CMV status left unknown. Both higher diversity and more naive CD4+ cells marked long-lived donors when set against aged donors. Conclusively comparing naive with antigen-experienced cells was impossible with unsorted PBMCs.

For this clonotype: Its target is unknown.

It was with a sample-barcoded 5' primer and a J-beta primer mix that a second PCR of roughly 7 to 11 cycles was run. One entry per CDR3 protein, called by TCRdb with MiXCR from the 5' RACE reads. The sample lists 650,000 to 800,000 distinct CDR3 sequences; 40% to 65% were seen once. V lost 8 bases, J lost 10 bases, and 14 bases lay in between. The CDR3 covers 11 residues. The source material was blood. This TCR was recovered from an elderly woman in good health. The chain links TRBV12-3 or TRBV12-4 to TRBJ1-1, with TRBD1 as a possible D gene (5 bases). DNA for the CDR3: TGTGCCAGCGTGGCCTCAAGGGGAGCTTTCTTT. It is translated as CASVASRGAFF.